The 5 T cell receptor beta chains below come from one sample, sequenced in a study of early T cells in non-severe SARS-CoV-2 infection. Each CDR3 protein is one row after TCRdb ran MiXCR on the 5' RACE reads. The table includes over 45,000 distinct CDR3 sequences, roughly 8% detected once. Sample: whole blood, taken at baseline. These receptors came from an adult who was a healthcare worker with PCR-confirmed SARS-CoV-2 infection or an uninfected control (not recorded which).

This clonotype was seen at least ten times. The rearrangement joins TRBV24-1 to TRBJ2-2, with 10 nucleotides matching TRBD1. The CDR3 has 17 amino acids. With 4 bases clipped from V and 4 bases from J, the junction kept 8 bases outside the gene matches. Germline V gives CDR1 KGHDR, CDR2 SFDVKD. CDR3 sequence: CATSESPGTGVTGELFF. As DNA, the CDR3 is TGTGCCACCAGTGAATCCCCCGGGACAGGGGTCACCGGGGAGCTGTTTTTT.

The rearrangement links TRBV11-2 to TRBJ1-4; D is undetermined. Trimming pared 8 bases from V and 7 bases from J, leaving 17 bases between. Per the germline V gene, CDR1 is SGHAT and CDR2 is FQNNGV. The CDR3 has 14 amino acids. In DNA form, the CDR3 reads TGTGCCAGCCGCCCAATCTTCAGCGGTGAAAAACTGTTTTTT. Protein: CASRPIFSGEKLFF.

This clonotype has a count of ten or more. The chain combines TRBV7-7 with TRBJ2-1; 12 positions agree with TRBD1. Per germline, CDR1 SSHAT and CDR2 FNYEAQ (reference sequence). The CDR3 is made up of 13 amino acids. CDR3 in DNA: TGTGCTGTCCGGGACAGGGGGCAGAATGAGCAGTTCTTC. Translating gives CAVRDRGQNEQFF.

The rearrangement links TRBV7-9 to TRBJ2-7; 10 nucleotides align to TRBD2. The CDR3 spans 15 residues. The germline gives CDR1 SEHNR, CDR2 FQNEAQ (reference sequence). The J segment lost 5 bases and the V segment lost 3 bases, leaving 7 bases of the junction unmatched. The DNA of the CDR3 is TGTGCCAGCAGCTTTTTGGGACTAGCGACCGACGAGCAGTACTTC. Translation gives CASSFLGLATDEQYF. The full variable domain, completed using reference TRBV7-9 and TRBJ2-7, is DTGVSQNPRHKITKRGQNVTFRCDPISEHNRLYWYRQTLGQGPEFLTYFQNEAQLEKSRLLSDRFSAERPKGSFSTLEIQRTEQGDSAMYLCASSFLGLATDEQYFGPGTRLTVT.

This clonotype turned up a few times. This sequence joins TRBV20-1 and TRBJ1-3; TRBD1 agrees at 8 bases. CDR1 is DFQATT and CDR2 is SNEGSKA in the germline V gene (reference sequence). This CDR3 is 16 amino acids long. V trimming: 0 bases; J trimming: 1 base; junction bases outside the gene matches: 5. The chain's CDR3 is CSAREMTGASGNTIYF. Here the CDR3 DNA reads TGCAGTGCTAGAGAAATGACAGGGGCGTCTGGAAACACCATATATTTT.